These T cell receptor beta chains were read from a single sample in a study of fetal regulatory T cell absence and autoimmunity. TCRdb keeps only in-frame clones here, not all; method: immunoSEQ multiplex PCR. Here the sample spans about 95,000 clones, less than 80% being singletons. Sequenced input: pancreas tissue. These receptors came from a male donor with IPEX syndrome. CDR3s include the opening cysteine and the closing phenylalanine or tryptophan. The order of the fields is J gene, V gene, D gene, clone size, CDR3 protein, CDR3 DNA. The D gene is left open where the match is weak. Size values are once, few and many counts, or a class for expanded clones, and some rows have none.

TRBJ1-1,TRBV27,.,once,CASMPAARNTEAFF,TGTGCCAGCATGCCGGCAGCGAGGAACACTGAAGCTTTCTTT
TRBJ1-2,TRBV6-1,.,.,CASREAGTLRGYTF,TGTGCCAGCAGAGAAGCCGGGACATTGAGGGGCTACACCTTC
TRBJ2-1,TRBV5-1,TRBD1,.,CASSLAQGGSYNEQFF,TGCGCCAGCAGCTTGGCACAGGGGGGATCCTACAATGAGCAGTTCTTC
TRBJ2-1,TRBV10-3,.,.,CAISQDGGGHNEQFF,TGTGCCATCAGTCAAGACGGAGGGGGGCACAATGAGCAGTTCTTC
TRBJ1-2,TRBV7-2,.,few,CASSLGGGGYTF,TGTGCCAGCAGCTTAGGGGGTGGTGGCTACACCTTC
TRBJ1-2,TRBV6-1,.,.,CASGIWVYGYTF,TGTGCCAGCGGCATATGGGTCTATGGCTACACCTTC
TRBJ1-2,TRBV6-5,TRBD1,.,CASSYRTGDYGYTF,TGTGCCAGCAGTTACCGGACAGGGGACTATGGCTACACCTTC
TRBJ1-3,TRBV4-1,TRBD1,.,CASSPLYRGLGNTIYF,TGCGCCAGCAGCCCACTTTACAGGGGGCTAGGAAACACCATATATTTT
TRBJ2-1,TRBV4-2,.,.,CASSQDMGVGEQFF,TGTGCCAGCAGCCAAGATATGGGAGTCGGTGAGCAGTTCTTC
TRBJ2-4,TRBV19,.,.,CASSRWDPAKNIQYF,TGTGCCAGTAGTAGGTGGGACCCAGCCAAAAACATTCAGTACTTC
TRBJ2-1,TRBV4-2,TRBD2,.,CASSPDRGLAVSNEQFF,TGTGCCAGCAGCCCGGACAGGGGACTAGCGGTTTCTAATGAGCAGTTCTTC
TRBJ1-6,TRBV30,TRBD1,few,CAWSPGQHSPLHF,TGTGCCTGGAGTCCGGGACAGCATTCACCCCTCCACTTT
TRBJ1-2,TRBV5-4,.,.,CASSWGGTGAEDGYTF,TGTGCCAGCAGCTGGGGGGGGACGGGGGCCGAGGATGGCTACACCTTC
TRBJ2-5,TRBV9,TRBD2,.,CASSGNGGAVETQYF,TGTGCCAGCAGCGGGAACGGGGGGGCCGTAGAGACCCAGTACTTC
TRBJ2-7,TRBV10-3,.,.,CAISGAGTPSYEQYF,TGTGCCATCAGTGGGGCCGGGACCCCGTCCTACGAGCAGTACTTC
TRBJ2-2,TRBV7-8,TRBD2,.,CASSLWEGPNTGELFF,TGTGCCAGCAGCTTATGGGAGGGGCCGAACACCGGGGAGCTGTTTTTT
TRBJ1-2,TRBV5-1,.,few,CASSLGNYGYTF,TGCGCCAGCAGCTTGGGGAACTATGGCTACACCTTC
TRBJ2-3,TRBV12-5,.,.,CASGLAGPHTQYF,TGTGCTAGTGGTTTGGCAGGCCCGCATACGCAGTATTTT
TRBJ2-1,TRBV11-2,TRBD2,.,CASSSGTSQFF,TGTGCCAGCAGTTCCGGGACTAGCCAGTTCTTC
TRBJ2-5,TRBV4-1,.,.,CASSGGTQETQYF,TGCGCCAGCAGCGGAGGGACCCAAGAGACCCAGTACTTC
TRBJ1-2,TRBV12-5,TRBD1,few,CASGSYRGHSGYTF,TGTGCTAGTGGTTCCTACAGGGGGCATAGTGGCTACACCTTC
TRBJ2-7,TRBV5-4,TRBD2,few,CASSNAGLADPYEQYF,TGTGCCAGCAGCAATGCGGGACTAGCGGACCCCTACGAGCAGTACTTC
TRBJ2-3,TRBV5-4,.,.,CASSRLADTQYF,TGTGCCAGCAGCCGACTAGCAGATACGCAGTATTTT
TRBJ1-4,TRBV7-9,.,.,CASSLVGRYVEKLFF,TGTGCCAGCAGCTTAGTTGGTAGATACGTGGAAAAACTGTTTTTT